Listed below are T cell receptor beta chains from one sample, sequenced in a study of blood T cell repertoires in COVID-19. Libraries were prepared by immunoSEQ multiplex PCR; TCRdb keeps only in-frame clonotypes and omits some of them. The sample contains more than 350,000 clones, around 87% of which appear only once. Sequencing input: peripheral blood. These receptors originate from a young woman with COVID-19, enrolled during active disease. Each CDR3 is given with its conserved first and last residue. A D gene is named only where the DNA matches it firmly. The size field is filled for only some rows; it gives once, few, many or a size class.

>TRBJ2-5|-|-|TRBV10-3
CAISDKGQETQYF
TGTGCCATCAGTGACAAGGGGCAAGAGACCCAGTACTTC
>TRBJ1-5|-|TRBD1|TRBV30
CASSGTGMGVNQPQHF
TGTGCCTCATCCGGGACAGGGATGGGAGTAAATCAGCCCCAGCATTTT
>TRBJ2-6|-|-|TRBV2
CARGGVTRLGSGANVLTF
TGTGCCAGGGGGGGTGTGACACGATTGGGCTCTGGGGCCAACGTCCTGACTTTC
>TRBJ2-5|-|TRBD2|TRBV3-1/TRBV3-2
CASSLLAEETQYF
TGTGCCAGCAGCCTCCTAGCGGAAGAGACCCAGTACTTC
>TRBJ2-7|-|-|TRBV15
CATSPSRGPGGEQYF
TGTGCCACCTCCCCATCTAGGGGCCCAGGCGGCGAGCAGTACTTC
>TRBJ2-7|-|-|TRBV7-2
CASSPHRGGAYEQYF
TGTGCCAGCAGCCCTCACCGGGGAGGTGCCTACGAGCAGTACTTC
>TRBJ2-2|-|TRBD2|TRBV11-3
CASSASGLAVITGELFF
TGTGCCAGCAGCGCATCGGGACTAGCGGTTATCACCGGGGAGCTGTTTTTT
>TRBJ1-2|-|TRBD1|TRBV5-1
CASSPDRNYGYTF
TGCGCCAGCAGCCCGGACAGGAACTATGGCTACACCTTC
>TRBJ2-7|-|-|TRBV28
CASSLGGPTYEQYF
TGTGCCAGCAGTCTGGGGGGGCCGACCTACGAGCAGTACTTC
>TRBJ2-7|-|-|TRBV6-5
CASNQDRRYEQYF
TGTGCCAGCAATCAAGACAGAAGATACGAGCAGTACTTC
>TRBJ2-7|-|-|TRBV28
CASSLFRGKDEQYF
TGTGCCAGCAGTTTATTCAGGGGCAAGGACGAGCAGTACTTC
>TRBJ2-7|few|TRBD1|TRBV6-5
CATTTGVHEQYF
TGTGCCACGACAACAGGGGTCCACGAGCAGTACTTC
>TRBJ2-2|-|-|TRBV2
CASSEDYTGELFF
TGTGCCAGCAGTGAAGACTACACCGGGGAGCTGTTTTTT
>TRBJ2-7|-|-|TRBV6-5
CASRPFQGNYEQYF
TGTGCCAGCAGACCTTTTCAGGGTAACTACGAGCAGTACTTC
>TRBJ1-2|-|-|TRBV6-5
CASSSSGGRGYTF
TGTGCCAGCAGTTCCTCCGGAGGGCGCGGCTACACCTTC
>TRBJ1-1|-|-|TRBV30
CAWSPVMNTEAFF
TGTGCCTGGAGTCCAGTAATGAACACTGAAGCTTTCTTT
>TRBJ2-5|few|TRBD2|TRBV7-8
CASSLAGLAGGWGGQETQYF
TGTGCCAGCAGCTTAGCCGGACTAGCGGGAGGGTGGGGAGGACAAGAGACCCAGTACTTC
>TRBJ1-2|-|-|TRBV21-1
CASTKWGQGKDYIRTQKHGYTF
TGTGCCAGCACCAAGTGGGGACAGGGGAAGGATTACATAAGAACCCAAAAGCATGGCTACACCTTC
>TRBJ2-1|-|TRBD2|TRBV3-1/TRBV3-2
CASSTLAALQGEQFF
TGTGCCAGCAGTACACTAGCGGCCCTACAAGGTGAGCAGTTCTTC
>TRBJ1-4|-|TRBD1|TRBV3-1/TRBV3-2
CASRAHRGANEKLFF
TGTGCCAGCAGGGCCCACAGGGGTGCTAATGAAAAACTGTTTTTT
>TRBJ2-3|-|-|TRBV5-1
CASSSLSGTDTQYF
TGCGCCAGCAGTTCATTAAGCGGCACAGATACGCAGTATTTT
>TRBJ2-7|-|-|TRBV29-1
CSVERGGEQYF
TGCAGCGTTGAAAGGGGCGGCGAGCAGTACTTC